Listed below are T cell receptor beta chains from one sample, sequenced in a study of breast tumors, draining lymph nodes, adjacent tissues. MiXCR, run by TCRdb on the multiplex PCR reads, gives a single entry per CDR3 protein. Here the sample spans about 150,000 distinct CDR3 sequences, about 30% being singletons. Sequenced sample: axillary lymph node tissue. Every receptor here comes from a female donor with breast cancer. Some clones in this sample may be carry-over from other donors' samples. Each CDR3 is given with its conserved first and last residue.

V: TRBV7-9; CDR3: CASSTGWQSYGYTF
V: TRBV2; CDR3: CASSPRTGIAGELFF
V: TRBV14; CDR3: CASSQDRGRGGSPLHF
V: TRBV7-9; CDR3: CASSLRGPYNEQFF
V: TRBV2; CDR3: CASRLNQPQHF
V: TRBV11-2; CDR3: CASSLSLPGLAYEQYF
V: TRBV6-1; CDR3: CASTPEGGPLGYTF
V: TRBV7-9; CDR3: CASSAFISGDTIYF
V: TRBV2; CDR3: CASSATVDEKLFF
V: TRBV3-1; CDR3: CASSLTRMMNTGELFF
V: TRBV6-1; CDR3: CVSSSHQTQPQHF
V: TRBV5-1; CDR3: CASSLWTGGWMPQHF
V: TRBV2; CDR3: CASSADGYEQYF
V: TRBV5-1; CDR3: CASSPRLAGAHEQFF
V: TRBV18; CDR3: CASSPYRTGGGQPQHF